A single sample gave rise to the 11 T cell receptor beta chains below, sequenced in a study of T-cell reconstitution after alpha-beta-depleted transplantation in children. Preparation of the TCRbeta library used unique molecular identifiers. Each CDR3 protein is one row after TCRdb ran MiXCR on the PCR reads. The table has about 15,000 distinct CDR3 sequences, roughly 5.3% seen once. Specimen: PBMCs, collected before TCRalphabeta/CD19-depleted stem cell transplant. All receptors come from a boy between 10 and 17 years old with acute lymphoblastic leukemia, due to receive a stem cell transplant.

Ten or more counts support this clonotype. The chain couples TRBV6-5 to TRBJ1-2; D gene unclear. There are 13 residues in the CDR3. The germline CDR1 and CDR2 sequences are MNHEY and SVGAGI. Deletions cut 6 bases from V and 5 bases from J, with 13 bases between. CDR3 bases: TGTGCCAGCAGCCCCCGGTCCCTTTATGGCTACACCTTC. Amino acids: CASSPRSLYGYTF.

This clonotype was detected ten times or more. The V gene is TRBV6-1, the J gene TRBJ1-1; TRBD1 agrees at 9 bases. V lost 6 bases and J lost 4; bases outside the gene matches: 9. Germline CDR1 MNHNS, CDR2 SASEGT. The CDR3 totals 15 residues. The CDR3, as DNA: TGTGCCAGCAGCCCAGGACAGGGGAGGGGCACTGAAGCTTTCTTT. Translation: CASSPGQGRGTEAFF.

The chain has TRBV19 and TRBJ1-2; D is undetermined. The CDR3 consists of 12 residues. The V gene's germline CDR1 is LNHDA and CDR2 SQIVND (reference sequence). V was clipped by 3 bases and J by 8 bases, with 10 bases between them. In DNA, the CDR3 is TGTGCCAGTAGTATTGGAATGTGGGGCTACACCTTC. This codes for CASSIGMWGYTF.

This clonotype was seen at least ten times. The chain is built from TRBV20-1 and TRBJ1-4; no clear D. The ends were cut back, 2 bases at V and 8 bases at J, with 6 bases in the middle. This CDR3 region has 11 residues. CDR1 and CDR2 (germline): DFQATT, SNEGSKA (reference sequence). The CDR3 region is CSARSGEKLFF. In DNA form, the CDR3 reads TGCAGTGCTAGATCCGGGGAAAAACTGTTTTTT.

This clonotype was seen repeatedly, ten times or more. The chain is built from TRBV2 and TRBJ1-5; 7 bases are shared with TRBD1. Germline CDR1 SNHLY, CDR2 FYNNEI. V shed 4 bases, J shed 3 bases, and the junction held 6 bases outside the gene matches. The CDR3 is 15 residues long. For the CDR3, the DNA is TGTGCCAGCAGTGTCTGGACAGGTGACAATCAGCCCCAGCATTTT. This translates into CASSVWTGDNQPQHF.

Ten or more counts support this clonotype. CDR3 loop: CASSLGLAGSYNEQFF. The CDR3 region has the DNA TGTGCCAGCAGCTTGGGACTAGCGGGATCCTACAATGAGCAGTTCTTC. This chain connects TRBV5-4 to TRBJ2-1; TRBD2 agrees at 11 bases. The trim removed 0 bases at V and 1 base at J, leaving 0 bases unmatched. This CDR3 spans 16 amino acids. Looked up from germline, CDR1 is SGHNT and CDR2 is YYREEE (reference sequence).

In this sample, this clonotype turned up many times. The chain uses TRBV18 and TRBJ2-4; D remains ambiguous. Trimming cost V 0 bases and J 0 bases, with 9 bases left between them. Germline V gene data show CDR1 as KGHSH and CDR2 as LQKENI. The CDR3 is made up of 16 amino acids. CDR3 amino acids: CASSPPNTQAKNIQYF. The CDR3 DNA is TGTGCCAGCTCACCACCCAACACCCAAGCCAAAAACATTCAGTACTTC.

This clonotype was counted ten times or more. The gene calls are TRBV29-1 and TRBJ2-7, with TRBD2 matching over 7 bases. The CDR3 loop spans 14 amino acids. The J segment lost 6 bases and the V segment lost 4 bases, leaving 12 bases of the junction unmatched. CDR1 is SQVTM, CDR2 ANQGSEA, per germline. CDR3 sequence (DNA): TGCAGCGTTGTTGAGGCGGCGGGAGTAGGCGAGCAGTACTTC. Encoded protein: CSVVEAAGVGEQYF.

This clonotype is labeled medium-sized. The chain employs TRBV4-2 and TRBJ2-2, with no clear D. In germline, CDR1 is LGHNA, CDR2 YNFKEQ. This CDR3 contains 16 residues. Trimming took off 1 base at V and 6 bases at J, with 15 bases between the two ends. In DNA form, the CDR3 reads TGTGCCAGCAGCCAAGCCTTAGGCGGTATCGCCGGGGAGCTGTTTTTT. This codes for CASSQALGGIAGELFF.

This clonotype showed up many times. The rearrangement joins TRBV4-3 to TRBJ2-5; 11 positions agree with TRBD2. The ends lost 4 bases at V and 3 bases at J; junction bases unmatched: 4. Germline loops: CDR1 LGHNA, CDR2 YSLEER. The CDR3 runs to 15 residues. The CDR3 sequence: CASSPSGGQEETQYF. CDR3 in DNA: TGCGCCAGCAGCCCTAGCGGGGGGCAAGAAGAGACCCAGTACTTC.

This clonotype was recorded at least ten times. This rearrangement joins TRBV11-1 to TRBJ2-1, with D possibly matching TRBD2 (6 bases). Germline assignment: CDR1 SGHAT and CDR2 FQDESV (reference sequence). V lost 3 bases, J lost 4 bases, and 19 bases lay in between. The CDR3 contains 17 residues. CDR3 in amino acids: CASSFFSGGVEYNEQFF. Here the CDR3 DNA reads TGTGCCAGCAGCTTTTTTAGTGGAGGGGTGGAATACAATGAGCAGTTCTTC.